These T cell receptor beta chains were read from a single sample in a study of pediatric ulcerative colitis. The repertoire was sequenced with immunoSEQ multiplex PCR; TCRdb's copy has only in-frame clones and lacks some. The profile shows tens of thousands of clones, about 89% of them singletons. Sequenced material: blood. These receptors all stem from a boy between 5 and 17 years old who was a control in a study of pediatric ulcerative colitis. Both conserved end residues are trimmed from each CDR3. D genes are given only for firm matches. The listing skips clone size in some rows; elsewhere it reads once, few, many or a size class.

cdr3_aa: ASSQESIFGDTLSPYEQY
clone_size: .
d_call: .
j_call: TRBJ2-7
v_call: TRBV14

cdr3_aa: ASSELSSTGNTEAF
clone_size: few
d_call: .
j_call: TRBJ1-1
v_call: TRBV10-1

cdr3_aa: ASSEAPDKATEAF
clone_size: few
d_call: .
j_call: TRBJ1-1
v_call: TRBV6-1

cdr3_aa: ASSLGGQASVETQY
clone_size: .
d_call: TRBD1
j_call: TRBJ2-5
v_call: TRBV5-1

cdr3_aa: ASRDRTFGYEQY
clone_size: .
d_call: .
j_call: TRBJ2-7
v_call: TRBV6-6

cdr3_aa: ASRRDSGDQPQH
clone_size: .
d_call: TRBD1
j_call: TRBJ1-5
v_call: TRBV2

cdr3_aa: ASSIERTGRGEQY
clone_size: .
d_call: TRBD1
j_call: TRBJ2-7
v_call: TRBV19

cdr3_aa: ASSPGQGTRETQY
clone_size: .
d_call: TRBD1
j_call: TRBJ2-5
v_call: TRBV5-4

cdr3_aa: ASSPLAGRSDTQY
clone_size: .
d_call: TRBD2
j_call: TRBJ2-3
v_call: TRBV28

cdr3_aa: ASTRTGLNEQY
clone_size: .
d_call: TRBD1
j_call: TRBJ2-7
v_call: TRBV5-4

cdr3_aa: ATSRDRQGGGNTIY
clone_size: .
d_call: .
j_call: TRBJ1-3
v_call: TRBV15

cdr3_aa: ASCRFGTGGKPEAF
clone_size: .
d_call: TRBD1
j_call: TRBJ1-1
v_call: TRBV28

cdr3_aa: ASSYTNYGYT
clone_size: .
d_call: .
j_call: TRBJ1-2
v_call: TRBV6-5

cdr3_aa: ASSLHGQGNTGELF
clone_size: .
d_call: TRBD1
j_call: TRBJ2-2
v_call: TRBV7-3

cdr3_aa: ASNSGVNTEAF
clone_size: few
d_call: .
j_call: TRBJ1-1
v_call: TRBV7-8

cdr3_aa: ATTDYNEQF
clone_size: .
d_call: .
j_call: TRBJ2-1
v_call: TRBV6-4

cdr3_aa: ASSLEGRGARETQY
clone_size: .
d_call: .
j_call: TRBJ2-5
v_call: TRBV5-8

cdr3_aa: ASSLKVGYGYT
clone_size: .
d_call: .
j_call: TRBJ1-2
v_call: TRBV6-6

cdr3_aa: ASRVTGTNPREQY
clone_size: .
d_call: TRBD2
j_call: TRBJ2-7
v_call: TRBV2

cdr3_aa: ASDLTWDTGELF
clone_size: .
d_call: .
j_call: TRBJ2-2
v_call: TRBV5-8

cdr3_aa: AWGGTGAGYT
clone_size: .
d_call: TRBD1
j_call: TRBJ1-2
v_call: TRBV30

cdr3_aa: ASSYSSSGIKPQH
clone_size: .
d_call: .
j_call: TRBJ1-5
v_call: TRBV6-6

cdr3_aa: ASSLGLYNEQF
clone_size: .
d_call: .
j_call: TRBJ2-1
v_call: TRBV5-4

cdr3_aa: ASIRDRVNGYT
clone_size: .
d_call: TRBD1
j_call: TRBJ1-2
v_call: TRBV2

cdr3_aa: ASSPSGTSAPLEQY
clone_size: .
d_call: TRBD2
j_call: TRBJ2-7
v_call: TRBV7-9